This TCR beta chain was retrieved from a study of T cell responses to AZD1222 COVID-19 vaccine. Study-wide points: Donors in the cohort were predominantly white British and more often female, and clonal diversity was possibly underestimated. A rise in Spike-specific TCR breadth and depth followed two AZD1222 doses. Among spike-specific TCRs, nearly half reportedly target unmutated variant regions.

For this clone: The antigen is unknown.

The V gene's germline CDR1 is SGHTA and CDR2 FQGNSA. The length of the CDR3 is 16 residues. V lost 5 bases and J lost 6, with 17 bases in between. Whether given at about 4 or about 12 weeks, second doses were pooled. Profiled with immunoSEQ multiplex PCR; TCRdb holds only in-frame clones, not every one. The sample includes 150,000 to 200,000 clones, about 90% of them seen just once. This clonotype was sampled from an adult who received the AZD1222 COVID-19 vaccine. The sequencing here drew on peripheral blood, taken 28 days after the second AZD1222 dose. J is TRBJ1-6 and V is TRBV7-2; possible D gene TRBD1, 5 bases. The CDR3 sequence is CASSLRTQGSNSPLHF. CDR3 DNA sequence: TGTGCCAGCAGCCTTAGGACCCAGGGCAGTAATTCACCCCTCCACTTT. The entire variable domain, with the rest obtained from reference TRBV7-2 and TRBJ1-6, is as follows: GAGVSQSPSNKVTEKGKDVELRCDPISGHTALYWYRQSLGQGLEFLIYFQGNSAPDKSGLPSDRFSAERTGGSVSTLTIQRTQQEDSAVYLCASSLRTQGSNSPLHFGNGTRLTVT.